These T cell receptor beta chains were read from a single sample in a study of CD8 T cells in Susac syndrome. TCRdb processed the immunoSEQ multiplex PCR reads anew with MiXCR; each CDR3 protein has one entry. In the table there are 180,000 or so distinct CDR3 sequences, roughly 94% of which are singletons. Sequenced input: CD4+ T cells from PBMCs. All receptors derive from a human donor with Susac syndrome. Each CDR3 is given with its conserved first and last residue. D genes are given only for firm matches.

cdr3_aa: CAGSTSGRAGELFF
d_call: TRBD2
v_call: TRBV28
j_call: TRBJ2-2
cdr3_length: 14

cdr3_aa: CASSDKVAGTGANVLTF
d_call: NA
v_call: TRBV2
j_call: TRBJ2-6
cdr3_length: 17

cdr3_aa: CASSVGLAGGSDTQYF
d_call: TRBD2
v_call: TRBV4-1
j_call: TRBJ2-3
cdr3_length: 16

cdr3_aa: CASSAQGGPGELFF
d_call: NA
v_call: TRBV6-1
j_call: TRBJ2-2
cdr3_length: 14

cdr3_aa: CAWGSGGRSEQYF
d_call: NA
v_call: TRBV30
j_call: TRBJ2-7
cdr3_length: 13

cdr3_aa: CASTTEGPPFQETQYF
d_call: NA
v_call: TRBV6-2/TRBV6-3
j_call: TRBJ2-5
cdr3_length: 16

cdr3_aa: CSAGGRAATSTDTQYF
d_call: TRBD2
v_call: TRBV20-1
j_call: TRBJ2-3
cdr3_length: 16

cdr3_aa: CASSDSIGQPQHF
d_call: NA
v_call: TRBV2
j_call: TRBJ1-5
cdr3_length: 13

cdr3_aa: CASMDGLMDEQYF
d_call: NA
v_call: TRBV6-2/TRBV6-3
j_call: TRBJ2-7
cdr3_length: 13

cdr3_aa: CASSQPGRSVAEAFF
d_call: NA
v_call: TRBV4-2
j_call: TRBJ1-1
cdr3_length: 15

cdr3_aa: CASTIQGNGYTF
d_call: TRBD1
v_call: TRBV6-6
j_call: TRBJ1-2
cdr3_length: 12

cdr3_aa: CASSTQDNSPLHF
d_call: NA
v_call: TRBV18
j_call: TRBJ1-6
cdr3_length: 13

cdr3_aa: CAIPKRTPNTGELFF
d_call: NA
v_call: TRBV28
j_call: TRBJ2-2
cdr3_length: 15

cdr3_aa: CAISGEGAKNIQYF
d_call: NA
v_call: TRBV10-3
j_call: TRBJ2-4
cdr3_length: 14

cdr3_aa: CASSQEAGGYTDTQYF
d_call: TRBD2
v_call: TRBV4-3
j_call: TRBJ2-3
cdr3_length: 16

cdr3_aa: CASSLVDRGSSYNEQFF
d_call: TRBD1
v_call: TRBV7-9
j_call: TRBJ2-1
cdr3_length: 17

cdr3_aa: CSPPIPGDRDTGELFF
d_call: NA
v_call: TRBV20-1
j_call: TRBJ2-2
cdr3_length: 16

cdr3_aa: CASSEESRGHNEQFF
d_call: NA
v_call: TRBV25-1
j_call: TRBJ2-1
cdr3_length: 15

cdr3_aa: CASSLGGGLPQYYGYTF
d_call: NA
v_call: TRBV7-2
j_call: TRBJ1-2
cdr3_length: 17

cdr3_aa: CATEDRVGPQGQFF
d_call: TRBD1
v_call: TRBV6-6
j_call: TRBJ2-1
cdr3_length: 14

cdr3_aa: CASRTSGYTGELFF
d_call: TRBD2
v_call: TRBV6-2/TRBV6-3
j_call: TRBJ2-2
cdr3_length: 14

cdr3_aa: CAPRLGTSGPSSYNEQFF
d_call: TRBD2
v_call: TRBV23-1
j_call: TRBJ2-1
cdr3_length: 18

cdr3_aa: CASSPVMNTEAFF
d_call: NA
v_call: TRBV12-3/TRBV12-4
j_call: TRBJ1-1
cdr3_length: 13

cdr3_aa: CASSYGLAPQLSYEQYF
d_call: NA
v_call: TRBV6-5
j_call: TRBJ2-7
cdr3_length: 17

cdr3_aa: CSARDDRAEQNQPQHF
d_call: TRBD1
v_call: TRBV20-1
j_call: TRBJ1-5
cdr3_length: 16

cdr3_aa: CASSQDTGGWETQYF
d_call: TRBD1
v_call: TRBV4-2
j_call: TRBJ2-5
cdr3_length: 15